The 20 T cell receptor beta chains reported below all come from one sample, sequenced in a study of blood T cell repertoires in COVID-19. Assay used: immunoSEQ multiplex PCR; TCRdb lists only in-frame clones, some missing. The data contain tens of thousands of clones, roughly nine tenths of them singletons. The source material was peripheral blood. All receptors derive from a man older than 75 with acute or convalescent COVID-19.

In DNA form, the CDR3 reads TGTGCCAGTGGGACTAGCGGGGGCCAAAACACCGGGGAGCTGTTTTTT. As protein: CASGTSGGQNTGELFF. The rearrangement links TRBV19 to TRBJ2-2, with 14 bases lining up with TRBD2. Germline CDR1 and CDR2: LNHDA and SQIVND (reference sequence). This CDR3 region has 16 residues. V trimming: 8 bases; J trimming: 2 bases; junction bases outside the gene matches: 4.

This chain links TRBV30 with TRBJ2-7; D is unclear. There are 13 residues in the CDR3. Germline values: CDR1 GTSNPN, CDR2 SVGIG (reference sequence). V was shortened by 3 bases and J by 3 bases, with 12 bases between the two germline ends. DNA of the CDR3: TGTGCCTGGAGGCCGGGTTACCACTACGAGCAGTACTTC. This translates into CAWRPGYHYEQYF.

This clone appeared once. The V gene is TRBV5-1, the J gene TRBJ1-1; 7 bases align to TRBD1. The germline V gene has CDR1 SGHRS and CDR2 YFSETQ. The CDR3 consists of 15 residues. V shed 3 bases and J 4 bases; nucleotides not matched to a gene: 9. The CDR3 DNA reads TGCGCCAGCAGCTCTGGAGGACAGGAGGCCACTGAAGCTTTCTTT. Translation: CASSSGGQEATEAFF.

The chain joins TRBV5-5 to TRBJ2-6, with 7 bases identical to TRBD2. The CDR3 extends over 16 amino acids. Trimming took 4 bases from V and 0 from J; bases not matched to a gene: 4. CDR1 SGHKS and CDR2 YYEKEE come from the germline V gene (reference sequence). The CDR3 DNA sequence: TGTGCCAGCAGCCCGTCGGGGGGCTCTGGGGCCAACGTCCTGACTTTC. It specifies CASSPSGGSGANVLTF.

The chain employs TRBV11-2 and TRBJ1-4; 7 bases fit TRBD1. The CDR3 consists of 15 residues. J lost 8 bases, V lost 5 bases, and 11 bases had no gene match. The germline gives CDR1 SGHAT, CDR2 FQNNGV. CDR3 nucleotides: TGTGCCAGCAGCCTCAGACAGGGCACATCAGAAAAACTGTTTTTT. Translated: CASSLRQGTSEKLFF.

This clone was detected once. V is TRBV15 and J is TRBJ2-7, with D possibly being TRBD1 (6 bases). Germline V gene data show CDR1 as LNHNV and CDR2 as YYDKDF (reference sequence). Deletions cut 0 bases from V and 4 bases from J, with 10 bases between. The CDR3 contains 14 residues. CDR3 sequence reads: CATSRDARGYEQYF. CDR3 bases: TGTGCCACCAGCAGAGACGCCAGGGGTTACGAGCAGTACTTC. Using reference TRBV15 and TRBJ2-7 for the parts outside the CDR3, the full variable domain is DAMVIQNPRYQVTQFGKPVTLSCSQTLNHNVMYWYQQKSSQAPKLLFHYYDKDFNNEADTPDNFQSRRPNTSFCFLDIRSPGLGDTAMYLCATSRDARGYEQYFGPGTRLTVT.

The V call is TRBV11-2, the J call TRBJ2-7; TRBD1 matches 8 bases. Germline V lookup: CDR1 SGHAT, CDR2 FQNNGV. Trimming took 5 bases from V and 9 from J; bases not matched to a gene: 9. The CDR3 totals 13 residues. The CDR3 region is CASSPGQDLGQYF. The CDR3 nucleotides read TGTGCCAGCAGCCCGGGACAGGACTTAGGGCAGTACTTC.

The V call is TRBV18, the J call TRBJ2-7; TRBD2 matches at 13 bases. The germline V gene encodes CDR1 KGHSH and CDR2 LQKENI. V dropped 6 bases and J dropped 2; count of bases not matched to a gene: 4. The CDR3 runs to 15 residues. DNA of the CDR3: TGTGCCAGCTCCCGGACTAGCGGGGGCACCTACGAGCAGTACTTC. Translated, it gives CASSRTSGGTYEQYF.

The chain links TRBV6-5 to TRBJ1-5; D perhaps matches TRBD1 (5 bases). The germline V gene has CDR1 MNHEY and CDR2 SVGAGI. The CDR3 has 13 amino acids. V was cut by 4 bases and J by 9 bases, with 13 bases left in between. The CDR3 here is CASSWGVRRPQHF. The DNA of the CDR3 is TGTGCCAGCAGTTGGGGGGTTAGGCGGCCCCAGCATTTT.

The V and J genes are TRBV5-1 and TRBJ1-1; D possibly corresponds to TRBD1 (5 bases). Trimming stripped 4 bases from V and 4 bases from J, with 14 bases between. This CDR3 comprises 14 residues. Germline V lookup: CDR1 SGHRS, CDR2 YFSETQ. CDR3 protein: CASSPRDSGTEAFF. The CDR3 coding sequence is TGCGCCAGCAGCCCCCGGGACTCCGGCACTGAAGCTTTCTTT. The variable domain in full, completed from reference TRBV5-1 and TRBJ1-1, reads KAGVTQTPRYLIKTRGQQVTLSCSPISGHRSVSWYQQTPGQGLQFLFEYFSETQRNKGNFPGRFSGRQFSNSRSEMNVSTLELGDSALYLCASSPRDSGTEAFFGQGTRLTVV.

The chain has TRBV7-2 and TRBJ2-6; no clear D. Deletions cut 4 bases from V and 0 bases from J, with 7 bases between. Germline V CDR1 and CDR2: SGHTA, FQGNSA. The CDR3 totals 15 residues. The CDR3 spells CASSSQNSGANVLTF. In DNA form, the CDR3 reads TGTGCCAGCAGCTCCCAAAACTCTGGGGCCAACGTCCTGACTTTC.

The J gene is TRBJ1-1, the V gene TRBV10-2; TRBD1 aligns across 11 bases. This CDR3 comprises 17 residues. The V gene end was trimmed by 5 bases and the J gene end by 5 bases; junction bases not matched to a gene: 13. CDR1 WSHSY and CDR2 SAAADI come from the germline V gene. The CDR3 reads CASSTRDRGFQGTEAFF. In DNA form, the CDR3 reads TGCGCCAGCAGTACCCGGGACAGGGGGTTTCAGGGAACTGAAGCTTTCTTT.

The chain combines TRBV18 with TRBJ1-1, with TRBD1 matching 7 bases. This CDR3 has 13 residues. Trimming took 3 bases from V and 5 from J; bases not matched to a gene: 3. CDR1 is KGHSH and CDR2 is LQKENI in the germline V gene. Here the CDR3 DNA reads TGTGCCAGCTCACCCACAGGGGTGACTGAAGCTTTCTTT. It specifies CASSPTGVTEAFF. The complete variable domain, with remaining parts taken from reference TRBV18 and TRBJ1-1, reads NAGVMQNPRHLVRRRGQEARLRCSPMKGHSHVYWYRQLPEEGLKFMVYLQKENIIDESGMPKERFSAEFPKEGPSILRIQQVVRGDSAAYFCASSPTGVTEAFFGQGTRLTVV.

The chain uses TRBV2 and TRBJ2-1; TRBD1 agrees at 7 bases. This CDR3 is 15 amino acids long. Trimming took 6 bases from V and 0 from J; bases not matched to a gene: 5. Germline-derived CDR1 and CDR2 are SNHLY and FYNNEI. CDR3 loop: CASSADRSSYNEQFF. The CDR3 nucleotides read TGTGCCAGCAGCGCGGACAGGAGCTCCTACAATGAGCAGTTCTTC.

The chain carries TRBV10-3 and TRBJ2-7, with TRBD1 matching over 8 bases. Germline loops: CDR1 ENHRY, CDR2 SYGVKD. V gave up 10 bases and J gave up 0 bases; unmatched junction bases: 5. CDR3 length: 13 amino acids. The CDR3 spells CASGQGSSYEQYF. The CDR3 nucleotides are TGTGCCAGCGGACAGGGTAGCTCCTACGAGCAGTACTTC.

The genes are TRBV12-3 or TRBV12-4 and TRBJ1-1; TRBD1 matches 7 bases. The CDR3 spans 12 residues. V trimming: 5 bases; J trimming: 6 bases; junction bases outside the gene matches: 3. The CDR3 nucleotides are TGTGCCAGCAGTCATGGGACAGCTGAAGCTTTCTTT. It is translated as CASSHGTAEAFF.

This rearrangement joins TRBV5-1 to TRBJ1-2; 9 bases agree with TRBD1. This CDR3 has 15 residues. Losses at the gene ends were 4 bases for V and 0 bases for J; bases not matched to a gene: 4. CDR1 and CDR2 (germline): SGHRS, YFSETQ. CDR3 bases: TGCGCCAGCAGCCGGGGGACAGGGACTAACTATGGCTACACCTTC. This gives the protein CASSRGTGTNYGYTF.

The V call is TRBV9, the J call TRBJ2-1, with 11 bases that match TRBD1. This CDR3 spans 15 amino acids. V lost 4 bases, J lost 7 bases, and 7 bases stayed unmatched. Germline V gives CDR1 SGDLS, CDR2 YYNGEE. CDR3 sequence (DNA): TGTGCCAGCAGCCTAGGACAGGGGGCTGGTAATGAGCAGTTCTTC. Translated: CASSLGQGAGNEQFF. Full variable domain (outside the CDR3, taken from reference TRBV9 and TRBJ2-1): DSGVTQTPKHLITATGQRVTLRCSPRSGDLSVYWYQQSLDQGLQFLIQYYNGEERAKGNILERFSAQQFPDLHSELNLSSLELGDSALYFCASSLGQGAGNEQFFGPGTRLTVL.

The rearrangement uses TRBV5-6 and TRBJ2-7; D is uncertain. This CDR3 comprises 15 residues. From germline, CDR1 is SGHDT and CDR2 YYEEEE. With 3 bases removed from V and 0 bases from J, the gap between germline ends came to 13 bases. CDR3: CASSSGRGSSYEQYF. CDR3 DNA: TGTGCCAGCAGCTCTGGTCGTGGTAGCTCCTACGAGCAGTACTTC.

This clone was detected once. The genes are TRBV11-2 and TRBJ1-2; D possibly corresponds to TRBD1 (5 bases). Germline-derived CDR1 and CDR2 are SGHAT and FQNNGV. V lost 5 bases, J lost 7 bases, and 17 bases lay in between. The CDR3 runs to 14 residues. Written as DNA, the CDR3 is TGTGCCAGCAGCCCTCCGAACAGGCCTGGTGGCTACACCTTC. Translating gives CASSPPNRPGGYTF.